This is a list of T cell receptor beta chains from one sample in a study of blood T cell repertoires in COVID-19. TCRdb keeps only in-frame clones here, not all; method: immunoSEQ multiplex PCR. The profile shows more than 95,000 clones, roughly 81% of them singletons. Material for sequencing was peripheral blood. These receptor sequences come from a woman aged 65 to 85 with acute or convalescent COVID-19. CDR3s include the opening cysteine and the closing phenylalanine or tryptophan. Each record gives: V gene, J gene, D gene, CDR3 protein, CDR3 DNA. D genes are given only for firm matches.

TRBV12-3/TRBV12-4	TRBJ2-3	-	CASRTGSTDTQYF	TGTGCCAGCAGGACGGGTAGCACAGATACGCAGTATTTT
TRBV15	TRBJ2-7	-	CATSRDYRAEQYF	TGTGCCACCAGCAGAGATTATAGAGCCGAGCAGTACTTC
TRBV18	TRBJ1-5	-	CASSTGGDQPQHF	TGTGCCAGCTCAACGGGGGGCGATCAGCCCCAGCATTTT
TRBV29-1	TRBJ2-7	-	CSAWRQDSYEQYF	TGCAGCGCCTGGAGACAGGACTCCTACGAGCAGTACTTC
TRBV6-5	TRBJ2-3	TRBD1	CASSYRTGGVDTQYF	TGTGCCAGCAGTTACCGGACAGGGGGCGTAGATACGCAGTATTTT
TRBV19	TRBJ1-6	TRBD1	CASSPGGVLHF	TGTGCCAGTAGTCCAGGGGGCGTCCTCCACTTT
TRBV11-2	TRBJ1-5	-	CASSQAGGRLQPQHF	TGTGCCAGCAGCCAGGCGGGCGGACGCCTTCAGCCCCAGCATTTT
TRBV7-2	TRBJ1-1	-	CASSLGLSVNTEAFF	TGTGCCAGCAGCTTAGGTTTGTCGGTGAACACTGAAGCTTTCTTT
TRBV6-2/TRBV6-3	TRBJ1-2	-	CASSQGNYGYTF	TGTGCCAGCAGCCAGGGGAACTATGGCTACACCTTC
TRBV11-2	TRBJ2-4	TRBD2	CASSLGRLAANIQYF	TGTGCCAGCAGCTTAGGAAGACTAGCGGCTAACATTCAGTACTTC
TRBV5-6	TRBJ2-7	-	CASSFPGEGYEQYF	TGTGCCAGCAGCTTCCCAGGGGAGGGCTACGAGCAGTACTTC
TRBV28	TRBJ2-7	-	CASRESSYEQYF	TGTGCCAGTAGGGAGAGCTCCTACGAGCAGTACTTC
TRBV30	TRBJ2-5	-	CAWSGQWDETQYF	TGTGCCTGGAGTGGACAGTGGGATGAGACCCAGTACTTC
TRBV4-1	TRBJ2-5	TRBD2	CASSLGLAGVQETQYF	TGCGCCAGCAGCCTAGGACTAGCGGGGGTCCAAGAGACCCAGTACTTC
TRBV3-1/TRBV3-2	TRBJ2-7	TRBD2	CASGSRGGYEQYF	TGTGCCAGCGGGTCTCGCGGGGGGTACGAGCAGTACTTC